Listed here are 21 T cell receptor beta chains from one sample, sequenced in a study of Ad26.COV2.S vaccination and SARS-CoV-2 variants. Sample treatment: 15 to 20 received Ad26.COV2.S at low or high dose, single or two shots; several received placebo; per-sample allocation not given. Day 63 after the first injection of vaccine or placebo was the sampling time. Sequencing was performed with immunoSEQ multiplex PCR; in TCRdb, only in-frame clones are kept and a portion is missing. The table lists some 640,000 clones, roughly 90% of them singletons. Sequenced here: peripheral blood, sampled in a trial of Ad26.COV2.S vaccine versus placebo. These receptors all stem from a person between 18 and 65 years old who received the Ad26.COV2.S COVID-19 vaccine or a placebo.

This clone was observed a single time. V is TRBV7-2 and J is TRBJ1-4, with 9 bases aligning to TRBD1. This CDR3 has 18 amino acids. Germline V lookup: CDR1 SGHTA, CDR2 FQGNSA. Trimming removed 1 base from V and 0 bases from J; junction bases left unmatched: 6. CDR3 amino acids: CASSLGTGVIATNEKLFF. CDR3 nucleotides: TGTGCCAGCAGCTTAGGGACAGGGGTCATTGCAACTAATGAAAAACTGTTTTTT.

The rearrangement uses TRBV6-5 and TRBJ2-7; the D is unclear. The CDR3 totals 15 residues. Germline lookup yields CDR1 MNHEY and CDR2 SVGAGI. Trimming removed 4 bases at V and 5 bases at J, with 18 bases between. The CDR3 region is CASSFGRFGRDEQYF. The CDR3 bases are TGTGCCAGCAGTTTTGGTAGGTTTGGACGGGACGAGCAGTACTTC.

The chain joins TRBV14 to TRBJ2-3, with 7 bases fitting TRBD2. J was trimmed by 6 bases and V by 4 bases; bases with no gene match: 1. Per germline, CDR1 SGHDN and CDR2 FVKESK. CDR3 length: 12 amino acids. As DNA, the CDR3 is TGTGCCAGCAGCCGGGGGGGGGATACGCAGTATTTT. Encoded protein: CASSRGGDTQYF. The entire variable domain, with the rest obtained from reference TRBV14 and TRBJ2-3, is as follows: EAGVTQFPSHSVIEKGQTVTLRCDPISGHDNLYWYRRVMGKEIKFLLHFVKESKQDESGMPNNRFLAERTGGTYSTLKVQPAELEDSGVYFCASSRGGDTQYFGPGTRLTVL.

The CDR3 reads CASSWGTSSLQNEQFF. In DNA form, the CDR3 reads TGTGCCAGCAGCTGGGGGACTAGTTCTCTGCAGAATGAGCAGTTCTTC. This chain joins TRBV7-9 and TRBJ2-1; TRBD2 aligns across 8 bases. The CDR3 has 16 amino acids. Germline CDR1 is SEHNR and CDR2 is FQNEAQ (reference sequence). Trimming cost V 4 bases and J 7 bases; bases outside gene matches: 12.

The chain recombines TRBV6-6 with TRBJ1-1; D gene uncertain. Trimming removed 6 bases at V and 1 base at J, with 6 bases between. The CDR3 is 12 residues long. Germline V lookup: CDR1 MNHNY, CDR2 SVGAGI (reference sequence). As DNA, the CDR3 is TGTGCCAGCAGCCACAGGAACACTGAAGCTTTCTTT. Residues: CASSHRNTEAFF.

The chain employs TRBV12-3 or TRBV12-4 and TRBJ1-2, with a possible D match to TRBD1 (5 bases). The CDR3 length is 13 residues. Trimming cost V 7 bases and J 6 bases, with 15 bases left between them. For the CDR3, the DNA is TGTGCCAGCACCCTAGGGGACCGAGATGGCTACACCTTC. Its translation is CASTLGDRDGYTF.

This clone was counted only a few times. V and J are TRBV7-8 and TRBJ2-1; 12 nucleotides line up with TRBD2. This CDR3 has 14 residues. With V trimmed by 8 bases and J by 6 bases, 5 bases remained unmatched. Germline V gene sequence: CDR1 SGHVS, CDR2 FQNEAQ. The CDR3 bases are TGTGCCAGCCGCCGGACTAGCGGGGCCAATGAGCAGTTCTTC. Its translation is CASRRTSGANEQFF.

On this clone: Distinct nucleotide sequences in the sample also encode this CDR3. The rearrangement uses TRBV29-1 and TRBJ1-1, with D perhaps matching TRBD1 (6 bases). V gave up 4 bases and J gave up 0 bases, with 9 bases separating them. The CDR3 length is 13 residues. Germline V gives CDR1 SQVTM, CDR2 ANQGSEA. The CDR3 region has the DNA TGCAGCGTTGTCAGGGGCTTGAACACTGAAGCTTTCTTT. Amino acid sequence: CSVVRGLNTEAFF.

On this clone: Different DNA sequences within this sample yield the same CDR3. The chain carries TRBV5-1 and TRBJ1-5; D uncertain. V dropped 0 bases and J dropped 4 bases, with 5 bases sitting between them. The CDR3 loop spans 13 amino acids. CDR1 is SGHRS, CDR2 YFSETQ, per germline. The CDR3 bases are TGCGCCAGCAGCTTGGGAGTGAATCAGCCCCAGCATTTT. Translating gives CASSLGVNQPQHF.

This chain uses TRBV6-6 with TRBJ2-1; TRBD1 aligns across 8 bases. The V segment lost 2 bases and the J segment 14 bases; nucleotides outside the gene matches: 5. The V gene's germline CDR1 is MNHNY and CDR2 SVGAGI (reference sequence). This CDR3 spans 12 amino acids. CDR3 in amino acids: CASSYLDREEFF. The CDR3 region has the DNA TGTGCCAGCAGTTACCTGGACAGGGAGGAGTTCTTC.

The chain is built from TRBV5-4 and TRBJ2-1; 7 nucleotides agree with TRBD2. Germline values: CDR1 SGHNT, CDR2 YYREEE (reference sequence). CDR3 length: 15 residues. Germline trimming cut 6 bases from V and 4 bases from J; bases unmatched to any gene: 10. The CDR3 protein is CASTRPGGFYNEQFF. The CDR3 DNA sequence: TGTGCCAGCACCCGGCCCGGGGGGTTTTACAATGAGCAGTTCTTC.

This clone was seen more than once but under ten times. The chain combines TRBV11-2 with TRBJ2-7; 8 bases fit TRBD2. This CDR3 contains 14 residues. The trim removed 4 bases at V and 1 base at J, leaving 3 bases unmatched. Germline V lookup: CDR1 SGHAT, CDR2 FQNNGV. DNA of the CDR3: TGTGCCAGCAGCTATAGCGGGACATCCTACGAGCAGTACTTC. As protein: CASSYSGTSYEQYF.

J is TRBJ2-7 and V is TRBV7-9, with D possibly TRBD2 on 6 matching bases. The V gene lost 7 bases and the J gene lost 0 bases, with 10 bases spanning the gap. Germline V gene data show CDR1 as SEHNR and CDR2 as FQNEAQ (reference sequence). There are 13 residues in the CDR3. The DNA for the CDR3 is TGTGCCAGCACGGTGGACTACTCCTACGAGCAGTACTTC. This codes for CASTVDYSYEQYF.

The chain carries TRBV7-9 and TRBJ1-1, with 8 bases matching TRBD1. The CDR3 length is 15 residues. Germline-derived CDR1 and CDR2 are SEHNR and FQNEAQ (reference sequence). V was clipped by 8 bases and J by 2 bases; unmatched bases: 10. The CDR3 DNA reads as TGTGCCAGCCAAAAGCGCAGGGGGCTAAACACTGAAGCTTTCTTT. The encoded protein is CASQKRRGLNTEAFF.

CDR3 nucleotide sequence: TGTGCCAGCAGCCAAGATCAACAGGGGGCTAGTCGCAATCAGCCCCAGCATTTT. It codes for CASSQDQQGASRNQPQHF. The chain employs TRBV4-2 and TRBJ1-5, with 9 bases aligning to TRBD1. The CDR3 consists of 18 residues. Trimming at V came to 0 bases and at J to 2 bases, leaving 8 bases not matched to a gene. Germline loops: CDR1 LGHNA, CDR2 YNFKEQ.

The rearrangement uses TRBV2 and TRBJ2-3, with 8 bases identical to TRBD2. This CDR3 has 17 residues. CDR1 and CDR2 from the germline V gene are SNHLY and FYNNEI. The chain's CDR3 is CASTGSGNPFIPDTQYF. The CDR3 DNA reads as TGTGCTTCGACGGGTAGCGGGAACCCCTTTATCCCTGATACGCAGTATTTT.

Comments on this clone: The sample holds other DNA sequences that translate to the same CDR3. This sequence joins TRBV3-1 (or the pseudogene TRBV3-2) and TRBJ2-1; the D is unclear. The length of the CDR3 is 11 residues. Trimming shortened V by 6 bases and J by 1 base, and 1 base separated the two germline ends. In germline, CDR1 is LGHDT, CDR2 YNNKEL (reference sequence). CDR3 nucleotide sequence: TGTGCCAGCAGTTCCTACAATGAGCAGTTCTTC. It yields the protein CASSSYNEQFF.

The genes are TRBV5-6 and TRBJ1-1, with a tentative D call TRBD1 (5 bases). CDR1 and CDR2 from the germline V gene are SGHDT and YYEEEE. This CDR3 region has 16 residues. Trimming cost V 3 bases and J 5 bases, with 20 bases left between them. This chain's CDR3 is CASSSGRVPGRTEAFF. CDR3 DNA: TGTGCCAGCAGCTCTGGCCGGGTCCCGGGACGGACTGAAGCTTTCTTT.

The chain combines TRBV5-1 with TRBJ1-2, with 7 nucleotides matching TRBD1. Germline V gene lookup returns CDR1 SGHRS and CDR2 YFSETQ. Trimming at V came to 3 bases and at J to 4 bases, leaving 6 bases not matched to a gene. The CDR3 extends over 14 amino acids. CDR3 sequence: CASSSGQQIYGYTF. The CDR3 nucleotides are TGCGCCAGCAGCTCGGGACAGCAAATCTATGGCTACACCTTC.

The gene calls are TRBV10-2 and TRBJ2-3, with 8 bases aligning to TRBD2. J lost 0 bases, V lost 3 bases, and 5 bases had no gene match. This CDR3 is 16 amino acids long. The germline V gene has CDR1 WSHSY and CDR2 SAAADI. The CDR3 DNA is TGCGCCAGCAGTGACCCAGCGGGAGTTAGCACAGATACGCAGTATTTT. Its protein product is CASSDPAGVSTDTQYF.

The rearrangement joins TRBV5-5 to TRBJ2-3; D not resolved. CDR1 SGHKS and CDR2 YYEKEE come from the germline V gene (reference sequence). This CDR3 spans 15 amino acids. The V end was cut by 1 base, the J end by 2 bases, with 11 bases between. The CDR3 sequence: CASSLSQAITDTQYF. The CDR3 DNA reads TGTGCCAGCAGCTTGTCCCAGGCGATCACAGATACGCAGTATTTT.